The rows below give T cell receptor beta chains drawn from one sample of a study of glioma-infiltrating T cells. One entry per CDR3 protein, called by TCRdb with MiXCR from the multiplex PCR reads. The table lists 400,000 or so distinct CDR3 sequences, roughly 41% of them singletons, with approximately 12% in the top ten. What was sequenced was glioma tissue, nonneoplastic brain tissue, or PBMCs (not recorded which). These receptors were taken from a human donor with low-grade glioma or glioblastoma, undergoing nonglioma brain surgery, or in good health (not recorded which). CDR3s include the opening cysteine and the closing phenylalanine or tryptophan. A D gene is named only where the DNA matches it firmly. Only part of the rows carry a size: once, few, many, or a class if the clone is expanded.

abundance: NA
len: 16
v_gene: TRBV4-3
j_gene: TRBJ2-3
d_gene: NA
CDR3aa: CASSQWRGGEADTQYF
CDR3nt: TGCGCCAGCAGCCAATGGAGGGGAGGTGAAGCAGATACGCAGTATTTT

abundance: few
len: 17
v_gene: TRBV4-1
j_gene: TRBJ2-1
d_gene: NA
CDR3aa: CASSQVVDSGLGNEQFF
CDR3nt: TGCGCCAGCAGCCAAGTGGTCGATAGCGGATTGGGTAATGAGCAGTTCTTC

abundance: few
len: 17
v_gene: TRBV27
j_gene: TRBJ2-1
d_gene: TRBD2
CDR3aa: CASSSQRNSGMVFEQFF
CDR3nt: TGTGCCAGCAGTTCCCAACGTAATAGCGGGATGGTTTTCGAGCAGTTCTTC

abundance: NA
len: 15
v_gene: TRBV5-1
j_gene: TRBJ2-5
d_gene: TRBD2
CDR3aa: CASSLAGRGSETQYF
CDR3nt: TGCGCCAGCAGCCTAGCGGGAAGGGGGTCGGAGACCCAGTACTTC

abundance: NA
len: 13
v_gene: TRBV6-1
j_gene: TRBJ1-1
d_gene: NA
CDR3aa: CASSEVSGTEAFF
CDR3nt: TGTGCCAGCAGTGAAGTTAGTGGCACTGAAGCTTTCTTT

abundance: many
len: 13
v_gene: TRBV6-2/TRBV6-3
j_gene: TRBJ2-1
d_gene: NA
CDR3aa: CASTPRQLPEQFF
CDR3nt: TGTGCCAGCACACCAAGACAGCTCCCTGAGCAGTTCTTC

abundance: NA
len: 17
v_gene: TRBV4-3
j_gene: TRBJ2-1
d_gene: NA
CDR3aa: CASSRGGGGGRYNEQFF
CDR3nt: TGCGCCAGCAGCCGAGGGGGGGGAGGGGGTCGTTACAATGAGCAGTTCTTC

abundance: many
len: 12
v_gene: TRBV7-2
j_gene: TRBJ2-4
d_gene: NA
CDR3aa: CASSRAGNIQYF
CDR3nt: TGTGCCAGCAGCAGGGCCGGAAACATTCAGTACTTC

abundance: few
len: 17
v_gene: TRBV2
j_gene: TRBJ1-5
d_gene: NA
CDR3aa: CASSERGQLYSNQPQHF
CDR3nt: TGTGCCAGCAGTGAAAGGGGCCAGTTATATAGCAATCAGCCCCAGCATTTT

abundance: few
len: 11
v_gene: TRBV29-1
j_gene: TRBJ1-2
d_gene: NA
CDR3aa: CSVNSAYGYTF
CDR3nt: TGCAGCGTCAACAGTGCCTATGGCTACACCTTC

abundance: few
len: 13
v_gene: TRBV9
j_gene: TRBJ2-1
d_gene: NA
CDR3aa: CASSPLVGNEQFF
CDR3nt: TGTGCCAGCAGCCCCCTTGTGGGGAATGAGCAGTTCTTC

abundance: few
len: 15
v_gene: TRBV11-3
j_gene: TRBJ2-1
d_gene: TRBD2
CDR3aa: CASSRLAGGYNEQFF
CDR3nt: TGTGCCAGCAGCCGTCTAGCGGGAGGATACAATGAGCAGTTCTTC

abundance: NA
len: 15
v_gene: TRBV13
j_gene: TRBJ2-7
d_gene: TRBD2
CDR3aa: CASSLAGVTSYEQYF
CDR3nt: TGTGCCAGCAGCCTAGCGGGGGTGACCTCCTACGAGCAGTACTTC

abundance: NA
len: 14
v_gene: TRBV28
j_gene: TRBJ2-7
d_gene: TRBD1
CDR3aa: CASGLGQGAYEQYF
CDR3nt: TGTGCCAGCGGTTTAGGACAGGGGGCCTACGAGCAGTACTTC

abundance: many
len: 13
v_gene: TRBV6-1
j_gene: TRBJ1-2
d_gene: NA
CDR3aa: CASSEGEGDGYTF
CDR3nt: TGTGCCAGCAGTGAAGGAGAGGGGGATGGCTACACCTTC

abundance: NA
len: 13
v_gene: TRBV29-1
j_gene: TRBJ2-5
d_gene: NA
CDR3aa: CSGSGTQQETQYF
CDR3nt: TGCAGCGGCTCCGGGACACAACAAGAGACCCAGTACTTC

abundance: NA
len: 17
v_gene: TRBV28
j_gene: TRBJ1-1
d_gene: NA
CDR3aa: CASSLRVGLAFSTEAFF
CDR3nt: TGTGCCAGCAGTTTAAGAGTGGGCCTGGCGTTCAGCACTGAAGCTTTCTTT

abundance: NA
len: 15
v_gene: TRBV19
j_gene: TRBJ1-5
d_gene: TRBD1
CDR3aa: CASSWDRGGNQPQHF
CDR3nt: TGTGCCAGTAGTTGGGACAGAGGGGGCAATCAGCCCCAGCATTTT

abundance: NA
len: 13
v_gene: TRBV30
j_gene: TRBJ1-6
d_gene: NA
CDR3aa: CAWSGGLGSPLHF
CDR3nt: TGTGCCTGGAGTGGCGGGTTAGGTTCACCCCTCCACTTT

abundance: few
len: 14
v_gene: TRBV6-2/TRBV6-3
j_gene: TRBJ1-5
d_gene: NA
CDR3aa: CASTRGWSNQPQHF
CDR3nt: TGTGCCAGCACCCGGGGGTGGAGCAATCAGCCCCAGCATTTT

abundance: few
len: 17
v_gene: TRBV20-1
j_gene: TRBJ2-1
d_gene: TRBD2
CDR3aa: CSALPALAGVTGDEQFF
CDR3nt: TGCAGTGCACTGCCGGCGCTAGCGGGAGTCACGGGGGATGAGCAGTTCTTC

abundance: few
len: 14
v_gene: TRBV5-1
j_gene: TRBJ1-2
d_gene: NA
CDR3aa: CASSLSFGDYGYTF
CDR3nt: TGCGCCAGCAGCTTGTCTTTCGGAGACTATGGCTACACCTTC

abundance: NA
len: 15
v_gene: TRBV4-3
j_gene: TRBJ2-1
d_gene: NA
CDR3aa: CASSLMLGSYNEQFF
CDR3nt: TGCGCCAGCAGCCTAATGCTGGGGTCCTACAATGAGCAGTTCTTC

abundance: NA
len: 15
v_gene: TRBV19
j_gene: TRBJ1-4
d_gene: NA
CDR3aa: CASSLWEVGNEKLFF
CDR3nt: TGTGCCAGTAGTTTATGGGAAGTTGGTAATGAAAAACTGTTTTTT

abundance: NA
len: 14
v_gene: TRBV28
j_gene: TRBJ1-2
d_gene: NA
CDR3aa: CASIYGGGHSGYTF
CDR3nt: TGTGCCAGCATCTATGGGGGGGGCCATAGCGGCTACACCTTC

abundance: few
len: 15
v_gene: TRBV7-9
j_gene: TRBJ1-2
d_gene: TRBD1
CDR3aa: CASRGLRDRRYGYTF
CDR3nt: TGTGCCAGCAGAGGGTTGCGGGACAGGAGGTATGGCTACACCTTC

abundance: NA
len: 16
v_gene: TRBV4-3
j_gene: TRBJ2-2
d_gene: TRBD2
CDR3aa: CASSPREGVDTGELFF
CDR3nt: TGCGCCAGCAGCCCGCGGGAGGGAGTAGACACCGGGGAGCTGTTTTTT

abundance: few
len: 13
v_gene: TRBV10-3
j_gene: TRBJ1-3
d_gene: TRBD1
CDR3aa: CAARDSPRNTIYF
CDR3nt: TGTGCCGCCAGGGACAGCCCTCGGAACACCATATATTTT

abundance: many
len: 13
v_gene: TRBV27
j_gene: TRBJ2-7
d_gene: NA
CDR3aa: CASSLNQVYEQYF
CDR3nt: TGTGCCAGCAGTTTAAACCAAGTCTACGAGCAGTACTTC

abundance: NA
len: 13
v_gene: TRBV29-1
j_gene: TRBJ2-3
d_gene: NA
CDR3aa: CSVSDRDTDTQYF
CDR3nt: TGCAGCGTCTCCGACAGAGATACAGATACGCAGTATTTT